These 10 T cell receptor beta chains came from one sample sequenced in a study of T cells in Graves' hyperthyroidism and ophthalmopathy. RNA transcripts gave rise to amplified TCR beta CDR3 regions. Researchers ran a first-round RT-PCR on the TCR CDR3 using the HTBI primer set. TCRdb redid the calling of the multiplex PCR reads with MiXCR, one entry per CDR3 protein. Seen here are over 350,000 distinct CDR3 sequences, roughly 14% observed once, and the top ten hold roughly 13%. The sequenced sample was blood. These receptors all come from a man younger than 35 with Graves' ophthalmopathy.

This clonotype has more than one count but fewer than ten. V usage is TRBV20-1 and J usage is TRBJ2-7; D is perhaps TRBD2 (6 bases). The CDR3 has 14 amino acids. The ends were cut back, 6 bases at V and 2 bases at J, with 17 bases in the middle. Germline V gene lookup returns CDR1 DFQATT and CDR2 SNEGSKA (reference sequence). This chain's CDR3 is CSAEGSGSAYEQYF. The CDR3 bases are TGCAGTGCAGAGGGCAGCGGGTCCGCCTACGAGCAGTACTTC.

The chain recombines TRBV4-1 with TRBJ2-1, with 9 bases lining up with TRBD2. This CDR3 is 15 amino acids long. V lost 4 bases to trimming and J lost 8 bases; unmatched junction nucleotides: 9. Germline values: CDR1 MGHRA, CDR2 YSYEKL. CDR3 nucleotides: TGCGCCAGCAGCCCCTCCCCGGCGGGGGGGCATGAGCAGTTCTTC. Protein sequence: CASSPSPAGGHEQFF.

This clonotype was seen more than once but under ten times. The chain uses TRBV10-1 and TRBJ1-3; D gene unclear. CDR1 and CDR2 (germline): WNHNN, SYGVQD (reference sequence). The CDR3 is 16 residues long. Trimming left V 3 bases short and J 0 bases short, with 12 bases between. The CDR3 sequence: CASSDPGIDSGNTIYF. As DNA, the CDR3 is TGCGCCAGCAGTGACCCCGGGATCGACTCTGGAAACACCATATATTTT.

This clonotype was counted only a few times. The chain combines TRBV20-1 with TRBJ1-5; D ambiguous. Trimming shortened V by 6 bases and J by 2 bases, and 8 bases separated the two germline ends. CDR1 is DFQATT and CDR2 is SNEGSKA in the germline V gene (reference sequence). The CDR3 spans 12 residues. The CDR3 DNA sequence: TGCAGTGCCGCCCATGGCAATCAGCCCCAGCATTTT. Protein sequence: CSAAHGNQPQHF.

This clonotype has ten or more counts. V usage is TRBV11-2 and J usage is TRBJ2-7; D unresolved. Deletions cut 3 bases from V and 5 bases from J, with 11 bases between. Germline CDR1 and CDR2: SGHAT and FQNNGV. This CDR3 contains 13 residues. The CDR3 region is CASSLELSNEQYF. The DNA of the CDR3 is TGTGCCAGCAGCTTGGAACTCAGTAACGAGCAGTACTTC.

In this sample, this clonotype turned up a few times. The chain couples TRBV11-3 to TRBJ1-5; tentative D call: TRBD1 (6 bases). V dropped 5 bases and J dropped 5 bases, with 19 bases sitting between them. CDR3 length equals 16 residues. Germline V gives CDR1 SGHNT, CDR2 YENEEA. CDR3 loop: CASSPDRGGGDQPQHF. The DNA of the CDR3 is TGTGCCAGCAGCCCAGATCGGGGGGGGGGCGATCAGCCCCAGCATTTT. Filled out from reference TRBV11-3 and TRBJ1-5, the complete variable domain reads EAGVVQSPRYKIIEKKQPVAFWCNPISGHNTLYWYLQNLGQGPELLIRYENEEAVDDSQLPKDRFSAERLKGVDSTLKIQPAELGDSAVYLCASSPDRGGGDQPQHFGDGTRLSIL.

This clonotype was seen ten or more times. The CDR3 nucleotides are TGTGCCAGCATCGGCCCGGACCGACTGAATGGCTACACCTTC. It is translated as CASIGPDRLNGYTF. This chain links TRBV6-1 with TRBJ1-2; D not certain. V was clipped by 7 bases and J by 6 bases, with 18 bases between them. Per the germline V gene, CDR1 is MNHNS and CDR2 is SASEGT. CDR3 length: 14 residues.

This clonotype was seen more than once but under ten times. The V gene is TRBV6-5, the J gene TRBJ2-3, with 7 bases identical to TRBD2. Losses at the gene ends were 0 bases for V and 2 bases for J; bases not matched to a gene: 2. The CDR3 runs 15 residues. Per germline, CDR1 MNHEY and CDR2 SVGAGI. CDR3 nucleotides: TGTGCCAGCAGTTACTCGGCGGGGGACACAGATACGCAGTATTTT. Protein sequence: CASSYSAGDTDTQYF.

This clonotype has ten or more counts. This chain connects TRBV7-9 to TRBJ2-7; 10 nucleotides line up with TRBD1. The germline gives CDR1 SEHNR, CDR2 FQNEAQ (reference sequence). This CDR3 region has 15 residues. Trimming at V came to 2 bases and at J to 7 bases, leaving 8 bases not matched to a gene. The CDR3 DNA reads TGTGCCAGCAGCTTAATCGGGACAGGGGCTTGGGAGCAGTACTTC. Amino acid sequence: CASSLIGTGAWEQYF. Using reference TRBV7-9 and TRBJ2-7 for the parts outside the CDR3, the full variable domain is DTGVSQNPRHKITKRGQNVTFRCDPISEHNRLYWYRQTLGQGPEFLTYFQNEAQLEKSRLLSDRFSAERPKGSFSTLEIQRTEQGDSAMYLCASSLIGTGAWEQYFGPGTRLTVT.

This sequence joins TRBV9 and TRBJ2-1; D remains unclear. The length of the CDR3 is 15 residues. The V gene lost 0 bases and the J gene lost 3 bases, with 10 bases spanning the gap. Germline CDR1 is SGDLS and CDR2 is YYNGEE. The CDR3 DNA reads as TGTGCCAGCAGCGTAGGTGCCCCCCTCTACAATGAGCAGTTCTTC. Protein: CASSVGAPLYNEQFF.